This TCR beta chain was sequenced for a study of blood T cell repertoires in COVID-19. As for the study in general: From the United States, Italy and Spain came samples of acute and convalescent COVID-19.

Sequencing was performed with immunoSEQ multiplex PCR; in TCRdb, only in-frame clones are kept and a portion is missing. The sample contains 95,000 to 100,000 clones, roughly nine tenths of which appear only once. Germline loops: CDR1 SGHVS, CDR2 FQNEAQ. V lost 3 bases and J lost 7; bases outside the gene matches: 6. CDR3 size: 14 residues. This chain links TRBV7-8 with TRBJ2-1; 7 bases are a match to TRBD1. Sequencing was done on a sample of peripheral blood. This clonotype was obtained from a man aged 50 or older with acute or convalescent COVID-19. This CDR3 reads CASSFVQGINEQFF. CDR3 bases: TGTGCCAGCAGCTTTGTACAGGGGATTAATGAGCAGTTCTTC.